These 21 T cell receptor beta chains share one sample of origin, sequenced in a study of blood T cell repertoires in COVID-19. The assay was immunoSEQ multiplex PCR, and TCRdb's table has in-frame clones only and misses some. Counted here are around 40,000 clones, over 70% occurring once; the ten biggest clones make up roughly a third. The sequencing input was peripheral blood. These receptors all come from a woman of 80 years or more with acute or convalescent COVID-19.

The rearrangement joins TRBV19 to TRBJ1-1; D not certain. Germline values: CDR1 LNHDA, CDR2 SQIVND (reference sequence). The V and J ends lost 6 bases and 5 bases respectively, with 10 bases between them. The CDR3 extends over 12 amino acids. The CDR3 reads CASSLSWTEAFF. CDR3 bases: TGTGCCAGTAGCCTAAGTTGGACTGAAGCTTTCTTT.

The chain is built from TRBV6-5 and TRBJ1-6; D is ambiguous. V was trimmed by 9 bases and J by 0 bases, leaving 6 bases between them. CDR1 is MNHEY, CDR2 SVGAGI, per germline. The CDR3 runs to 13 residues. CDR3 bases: TGTGCCAGTTGGAGCTCCTATAATTCACCCCTCCACTTT. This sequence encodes CASWSSYNSPLHF.

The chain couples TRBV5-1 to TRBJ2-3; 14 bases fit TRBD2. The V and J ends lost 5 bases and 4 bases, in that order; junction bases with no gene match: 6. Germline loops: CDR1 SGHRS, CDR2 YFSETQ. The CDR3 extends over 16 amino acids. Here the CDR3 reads CASRTGTSGSADTQYF. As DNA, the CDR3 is TGCGCCAGCAGGACCGGGACTAGCGGGAGCGCAGATACGCAGTATTTT.

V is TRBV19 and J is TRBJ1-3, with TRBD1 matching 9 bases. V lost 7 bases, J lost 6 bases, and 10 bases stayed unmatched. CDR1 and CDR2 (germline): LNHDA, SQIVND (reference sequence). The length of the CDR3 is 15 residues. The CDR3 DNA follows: TGTGCCAGTACCCCTCGGGGACAGGGCACAAACACCATATATTTT. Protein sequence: CASTPRGQGTNTIYF.

The chain's CDR3 is CATSRGGSGRDNEQFF. Written as DNA, the CDR3 is TGTGCCACCAGCAGGGGGGGGAGCGGGAGGGACAATGAGCAGTTCTTC. This chain uses TRBV15 with TRBJ2-1; 10 positions agree with TRBD2. V lost 3 bases, J lost 5 bases, and 7 bases stayed unmatched. The germline gives CDR1 LNHNV, CDR2 YYDKDF (reference sequence). This CDR3 is built from 16 residues.

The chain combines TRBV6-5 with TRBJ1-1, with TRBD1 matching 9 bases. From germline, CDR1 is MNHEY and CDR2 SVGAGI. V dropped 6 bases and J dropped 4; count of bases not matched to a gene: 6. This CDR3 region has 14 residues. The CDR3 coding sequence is TGTGCCAGCAGATGGGACAGGGAAAGCACTGAAGCTTTCTTT. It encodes CASRWDRESTEAFF.

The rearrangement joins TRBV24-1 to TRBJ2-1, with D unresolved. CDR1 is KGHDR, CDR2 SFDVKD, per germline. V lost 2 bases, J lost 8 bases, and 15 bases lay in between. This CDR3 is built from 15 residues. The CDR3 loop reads CATSDSTWRHDEQFF. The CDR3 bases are TGTGCCACCAGTGATTCCACTTGGCGGCACGATGAGCAGTTCTTC.

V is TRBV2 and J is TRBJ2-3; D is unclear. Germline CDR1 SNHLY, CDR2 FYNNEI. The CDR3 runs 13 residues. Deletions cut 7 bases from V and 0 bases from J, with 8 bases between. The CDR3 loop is CASIFGSTDTQYF. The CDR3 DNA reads TGTGCCAGCATCTTCGGTAGCACAGATACGCAGTATTTT.

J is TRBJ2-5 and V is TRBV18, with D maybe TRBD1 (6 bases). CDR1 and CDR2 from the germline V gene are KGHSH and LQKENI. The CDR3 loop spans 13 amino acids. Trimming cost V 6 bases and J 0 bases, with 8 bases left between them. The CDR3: CASSWTDQETQYF. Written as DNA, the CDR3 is TGTGCCAGCTCCTGGACAGACCAAGAGACCCAGTACTTC.

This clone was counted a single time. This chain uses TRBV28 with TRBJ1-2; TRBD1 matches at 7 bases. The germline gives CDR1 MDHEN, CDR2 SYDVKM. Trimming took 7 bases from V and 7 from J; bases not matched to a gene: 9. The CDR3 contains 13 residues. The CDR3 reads CASNNPDRTGYTF. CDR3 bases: TGTGCCAGCAACAACCCGGACAGGACTGGCTACACCTTC.

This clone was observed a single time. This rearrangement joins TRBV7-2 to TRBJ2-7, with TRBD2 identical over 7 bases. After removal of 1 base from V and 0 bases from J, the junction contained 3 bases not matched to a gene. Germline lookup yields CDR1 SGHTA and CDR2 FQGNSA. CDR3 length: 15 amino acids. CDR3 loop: CASSLVGGSSYEQYF. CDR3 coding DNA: TGTGCCAGCAGCTTAGTCGGCGGGAGCTCCTACGAGCAGTACTTC.

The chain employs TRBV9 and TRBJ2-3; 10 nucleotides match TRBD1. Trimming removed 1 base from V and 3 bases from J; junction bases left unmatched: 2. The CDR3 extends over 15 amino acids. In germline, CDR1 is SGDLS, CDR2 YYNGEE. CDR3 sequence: CASSVRQGATDTQYF. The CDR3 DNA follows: TGTGCCAGCAGCGTACGACAGGGGGCAACAGATACGCAGTATTTT.

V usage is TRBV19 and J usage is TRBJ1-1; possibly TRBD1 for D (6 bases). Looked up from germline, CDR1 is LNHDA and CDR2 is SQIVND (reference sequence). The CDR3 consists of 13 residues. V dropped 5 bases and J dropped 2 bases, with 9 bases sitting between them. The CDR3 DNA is TGTGCCAGTAGTCAACAGGGTAACACTGAAGCTTTCTTT. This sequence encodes CASSQQGNTEAFF.

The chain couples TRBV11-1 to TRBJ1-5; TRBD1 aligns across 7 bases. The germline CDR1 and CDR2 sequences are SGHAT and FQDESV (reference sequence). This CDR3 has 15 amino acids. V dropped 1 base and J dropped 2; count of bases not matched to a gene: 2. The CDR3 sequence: CASSLGTGGNQPQHF. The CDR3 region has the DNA TGTGCCAGCAGCTTAGGGACAGGCGGCAATCAGCCCCAGCATTTT. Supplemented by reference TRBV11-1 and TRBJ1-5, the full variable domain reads EAEVAQSPRYKITEKSQAVAFWCDPISGHATLYWYRQILGQGPELLVQFQDESVVDDSQLPKDRFSAERLKGVDSTLKIQPAELGDSAMYLCASSLGTGGNQPQHFGDGTRLSIL.

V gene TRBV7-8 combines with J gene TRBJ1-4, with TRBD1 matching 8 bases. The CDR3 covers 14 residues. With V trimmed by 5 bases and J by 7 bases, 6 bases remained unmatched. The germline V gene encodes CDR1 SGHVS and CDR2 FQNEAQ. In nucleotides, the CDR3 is TGTGCCAGCAGCGTACAGGGGGTTAGTGAAAAACTGTTTTTT. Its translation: CASSVQGVSEKLFF.

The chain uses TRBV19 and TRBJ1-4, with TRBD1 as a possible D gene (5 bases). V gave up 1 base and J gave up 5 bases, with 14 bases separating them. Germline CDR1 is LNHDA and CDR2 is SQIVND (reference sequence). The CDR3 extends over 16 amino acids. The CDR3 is CASSIGGTIANEKLFF. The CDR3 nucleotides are TGTGCCAGTAGTATAGGTGGGACTATTGCAAATGAAAAACTGTTTTTT.

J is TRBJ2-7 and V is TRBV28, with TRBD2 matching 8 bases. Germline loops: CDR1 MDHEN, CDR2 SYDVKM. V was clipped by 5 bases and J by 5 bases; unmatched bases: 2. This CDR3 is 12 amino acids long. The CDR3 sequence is CASSSGSHEQYF. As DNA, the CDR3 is TGTGCCAGCAGTAGCGGGAGCCACGAGCAGTACTTC. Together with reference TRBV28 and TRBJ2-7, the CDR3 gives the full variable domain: DVKVTQSSRYLVKRTGEKVFLECVQDMDHENMFWYRQDPGLGLRLIYFSYDVKMKEKGDIPEGYSVSREKKERFSLILESASTNQTSMYLCASSSGSHEQYFGPGTRLTVT.

The CDR3 loop reads CASSTPTGDTRHSNQPQHF. DNA for the CDR3: TGTGCCAGCAGCACTCCGACAGGGGATACCCGCCATAGCAATCAGCCCCAGCATTTT. This chain connects TRBV21-1 to TRBJ1-5; the listed D gene, TRBD1, was not tested against the DNA. TRBV21-1 corresponds to a pseudogene. The CDR3 loop spans 19 amino acids.

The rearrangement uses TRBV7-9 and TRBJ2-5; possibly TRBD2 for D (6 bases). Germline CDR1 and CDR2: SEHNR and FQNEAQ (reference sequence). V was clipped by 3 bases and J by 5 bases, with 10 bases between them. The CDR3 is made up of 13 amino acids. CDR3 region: CASSFSGRETQYF. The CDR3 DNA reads TGTGCCAGCAGCTTTAGCGGAAGGGAGACCCAGTACTTC.

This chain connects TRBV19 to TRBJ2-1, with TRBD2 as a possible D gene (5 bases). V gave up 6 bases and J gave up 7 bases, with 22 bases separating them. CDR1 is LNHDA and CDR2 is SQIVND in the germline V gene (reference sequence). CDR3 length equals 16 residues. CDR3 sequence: CASSSSDSGRYNEQFF. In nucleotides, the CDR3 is TGTGCCAGTAGCAGTTCCGACTCGGGAAGATATAATGAGCAGTTCTTC.

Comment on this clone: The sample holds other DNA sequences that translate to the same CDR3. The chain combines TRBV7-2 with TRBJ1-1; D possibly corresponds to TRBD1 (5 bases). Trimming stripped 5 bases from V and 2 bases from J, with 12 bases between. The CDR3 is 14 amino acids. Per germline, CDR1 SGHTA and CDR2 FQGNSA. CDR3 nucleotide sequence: TGTGCCAGCAGCCCCGGGACTCTAAACACTGAAGCTTTCTTT. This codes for CASSPGTLNTEAFF.